This T cell receptor (beta chain) was documented in a study of vaccination effects on CD4 cells after COVID-19. The study's findings and limits: The study, lacking early post-infection timepoints, had few convalescent patients.

Assay used: immunoSEQ multiplex PCR; TCRdb lists only in-frame clones, some missing. The sample records 66,000 or so clones, less than 85% being singletons. With more than 9 days of culture completed, CD4+ T cells were isolated. Two-dose vaccination with either BNT162b2 or mRNA-1273 was given to the participants. The V and J ends lost 4 bases and 1 base, in that order; junction bases with no gene match: 9. Germline CDR1 is KGHDR and CDR2 is SFDVKD. The CDR3 extends over 17 amino acids. A word on this clone: Its antigen remains unknown.

This specimen consisted of CD4+ T cells from PBMCs cultured without peptide, obtained after COVID-19 vaccination. The gene calls are TRBV24-1 and TRBJ2-3; 8 bases line up with TRBD1. The receptor comes from a human donor who received a COVID-19 vaccine. CDR3 nucleotides: TGTGCCACCAGTGAGCCCTCATCGGGACAGGGCACAGATACGCAGTATTTT. Translating it yields CATSEPSSGQGTDTQYF.